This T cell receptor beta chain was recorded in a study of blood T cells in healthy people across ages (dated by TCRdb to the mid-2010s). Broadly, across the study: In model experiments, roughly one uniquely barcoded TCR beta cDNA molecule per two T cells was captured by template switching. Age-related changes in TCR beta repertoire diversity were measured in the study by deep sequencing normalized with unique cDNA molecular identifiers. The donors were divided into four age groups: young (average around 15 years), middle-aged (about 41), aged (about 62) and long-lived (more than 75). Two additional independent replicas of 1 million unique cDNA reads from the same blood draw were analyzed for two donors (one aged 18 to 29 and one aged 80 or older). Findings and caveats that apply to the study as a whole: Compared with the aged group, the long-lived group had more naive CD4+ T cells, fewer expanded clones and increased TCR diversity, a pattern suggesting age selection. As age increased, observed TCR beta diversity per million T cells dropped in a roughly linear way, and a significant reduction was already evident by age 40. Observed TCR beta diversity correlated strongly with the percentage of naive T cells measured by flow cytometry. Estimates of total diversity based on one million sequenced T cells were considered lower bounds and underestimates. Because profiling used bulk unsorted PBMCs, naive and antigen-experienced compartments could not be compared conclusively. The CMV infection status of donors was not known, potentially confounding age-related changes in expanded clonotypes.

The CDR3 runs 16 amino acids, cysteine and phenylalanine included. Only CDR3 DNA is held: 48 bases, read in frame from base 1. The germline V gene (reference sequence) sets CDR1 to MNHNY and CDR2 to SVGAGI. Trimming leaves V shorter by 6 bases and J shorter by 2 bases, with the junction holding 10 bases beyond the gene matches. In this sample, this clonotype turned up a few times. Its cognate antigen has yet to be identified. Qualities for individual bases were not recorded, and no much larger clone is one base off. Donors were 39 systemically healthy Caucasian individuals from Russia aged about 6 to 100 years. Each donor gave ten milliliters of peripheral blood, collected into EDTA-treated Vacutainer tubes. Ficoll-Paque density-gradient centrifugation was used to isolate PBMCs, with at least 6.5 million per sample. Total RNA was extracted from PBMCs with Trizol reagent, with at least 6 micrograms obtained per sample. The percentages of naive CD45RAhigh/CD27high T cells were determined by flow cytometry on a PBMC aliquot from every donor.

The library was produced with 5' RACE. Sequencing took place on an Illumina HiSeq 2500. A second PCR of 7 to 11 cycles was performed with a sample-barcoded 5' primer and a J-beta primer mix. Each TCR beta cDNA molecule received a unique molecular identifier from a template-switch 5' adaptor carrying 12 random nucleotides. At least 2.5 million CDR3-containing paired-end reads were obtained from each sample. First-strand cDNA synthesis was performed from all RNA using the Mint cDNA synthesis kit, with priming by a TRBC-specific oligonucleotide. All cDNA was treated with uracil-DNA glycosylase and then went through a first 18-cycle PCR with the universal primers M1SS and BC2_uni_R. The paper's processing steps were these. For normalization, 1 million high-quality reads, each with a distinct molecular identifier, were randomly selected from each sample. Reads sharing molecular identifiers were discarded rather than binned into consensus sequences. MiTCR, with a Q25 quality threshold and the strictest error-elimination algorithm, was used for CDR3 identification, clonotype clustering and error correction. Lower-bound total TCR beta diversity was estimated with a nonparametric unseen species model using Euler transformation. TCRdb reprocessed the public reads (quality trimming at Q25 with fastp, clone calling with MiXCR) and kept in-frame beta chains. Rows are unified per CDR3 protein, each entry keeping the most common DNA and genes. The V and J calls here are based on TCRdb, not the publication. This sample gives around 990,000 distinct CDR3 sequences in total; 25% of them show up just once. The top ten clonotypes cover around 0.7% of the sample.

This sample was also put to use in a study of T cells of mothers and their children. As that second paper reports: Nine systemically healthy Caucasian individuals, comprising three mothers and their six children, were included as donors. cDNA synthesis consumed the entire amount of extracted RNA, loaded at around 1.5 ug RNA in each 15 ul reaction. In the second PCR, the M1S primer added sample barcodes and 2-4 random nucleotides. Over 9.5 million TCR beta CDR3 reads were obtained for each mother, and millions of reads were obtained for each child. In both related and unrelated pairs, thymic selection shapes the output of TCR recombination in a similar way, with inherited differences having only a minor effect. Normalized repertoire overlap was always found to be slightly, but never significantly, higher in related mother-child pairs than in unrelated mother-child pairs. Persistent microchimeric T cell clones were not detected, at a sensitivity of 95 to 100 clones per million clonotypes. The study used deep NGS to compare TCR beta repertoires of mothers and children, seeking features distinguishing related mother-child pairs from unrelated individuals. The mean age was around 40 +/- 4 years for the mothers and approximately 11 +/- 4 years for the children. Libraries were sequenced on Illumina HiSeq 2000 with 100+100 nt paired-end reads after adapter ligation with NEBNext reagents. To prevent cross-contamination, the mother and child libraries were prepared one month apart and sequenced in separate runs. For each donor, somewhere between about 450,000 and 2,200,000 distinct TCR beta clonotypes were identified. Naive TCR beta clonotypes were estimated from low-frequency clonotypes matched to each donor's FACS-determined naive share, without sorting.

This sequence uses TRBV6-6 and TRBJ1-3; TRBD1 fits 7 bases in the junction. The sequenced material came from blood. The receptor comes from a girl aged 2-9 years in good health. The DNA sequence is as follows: TGTGCCAGCAGCTCTGACAGGGCACCGACTGGAAACACCATATATTTT. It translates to CASSSDRAPTGNTIYF.